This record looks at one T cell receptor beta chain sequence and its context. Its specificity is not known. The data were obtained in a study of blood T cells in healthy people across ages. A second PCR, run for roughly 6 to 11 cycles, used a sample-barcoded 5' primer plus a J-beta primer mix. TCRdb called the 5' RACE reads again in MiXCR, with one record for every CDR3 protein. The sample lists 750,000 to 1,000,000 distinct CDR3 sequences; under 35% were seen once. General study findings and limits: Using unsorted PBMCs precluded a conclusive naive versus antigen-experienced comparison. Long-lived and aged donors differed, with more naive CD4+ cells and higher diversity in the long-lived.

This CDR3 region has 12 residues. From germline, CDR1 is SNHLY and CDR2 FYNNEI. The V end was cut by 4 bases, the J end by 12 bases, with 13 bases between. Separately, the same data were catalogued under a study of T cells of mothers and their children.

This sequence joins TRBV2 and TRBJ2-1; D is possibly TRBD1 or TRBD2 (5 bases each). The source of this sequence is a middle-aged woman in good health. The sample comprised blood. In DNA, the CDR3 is TGTGCCAGCAGTGTTGGGACGGAGTGGCAGTTCTTC. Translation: CASSVGTEWQFF.